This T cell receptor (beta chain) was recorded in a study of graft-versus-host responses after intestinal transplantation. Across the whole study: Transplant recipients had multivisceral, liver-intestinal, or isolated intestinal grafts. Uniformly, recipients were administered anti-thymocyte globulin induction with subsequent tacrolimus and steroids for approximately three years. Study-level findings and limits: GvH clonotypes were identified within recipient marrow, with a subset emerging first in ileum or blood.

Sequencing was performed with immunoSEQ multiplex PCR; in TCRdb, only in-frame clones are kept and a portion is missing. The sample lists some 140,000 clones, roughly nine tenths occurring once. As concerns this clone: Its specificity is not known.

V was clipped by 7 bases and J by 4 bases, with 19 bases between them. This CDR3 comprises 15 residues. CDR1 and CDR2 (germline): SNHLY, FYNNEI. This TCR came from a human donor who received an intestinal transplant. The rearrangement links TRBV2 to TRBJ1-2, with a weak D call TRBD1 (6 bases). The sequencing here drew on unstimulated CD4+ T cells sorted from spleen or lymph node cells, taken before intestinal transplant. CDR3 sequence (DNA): TGTGCCAGCAAAGGGGGGGAAATAGGGGGCTATGGCTACACCTTC. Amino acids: CASKGGEIGGYGYTF.